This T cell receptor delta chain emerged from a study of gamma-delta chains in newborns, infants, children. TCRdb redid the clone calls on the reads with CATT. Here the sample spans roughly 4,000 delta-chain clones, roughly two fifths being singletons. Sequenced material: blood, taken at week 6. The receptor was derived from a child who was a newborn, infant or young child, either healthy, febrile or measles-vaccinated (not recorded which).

The CDR3 region has the DNA TGTGCTCTTGGGGAACCGCAATCGGGGGGATCCCTACCGTTCACCGATAAACTCATCTTT. It yields the protein CALGEPQSGGSLPFTDKLIF. J is TRDJ1 and V is TRDV1; 7 nucleotides match TRDD3. From germline, CDR1 is TSWWSYY and CDR2 QGS. The CDR3 is made up of 20 amino acids. V gave up 1 base and J gave up 1 base; unmatched junction bases: 18.